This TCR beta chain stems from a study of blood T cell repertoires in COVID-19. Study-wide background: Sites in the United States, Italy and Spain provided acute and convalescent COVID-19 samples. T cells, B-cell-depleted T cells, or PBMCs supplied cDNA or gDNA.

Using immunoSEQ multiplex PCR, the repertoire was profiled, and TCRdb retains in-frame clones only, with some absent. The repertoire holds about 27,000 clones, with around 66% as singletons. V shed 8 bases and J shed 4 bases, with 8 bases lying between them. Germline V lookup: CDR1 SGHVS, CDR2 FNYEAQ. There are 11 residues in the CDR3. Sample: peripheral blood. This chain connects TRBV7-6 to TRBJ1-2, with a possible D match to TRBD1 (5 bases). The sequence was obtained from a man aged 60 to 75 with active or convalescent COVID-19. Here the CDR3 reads CASGALYGYTF. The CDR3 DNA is TGTGCCAGCGGGGCCCTCTATGGCTACACCTTC.